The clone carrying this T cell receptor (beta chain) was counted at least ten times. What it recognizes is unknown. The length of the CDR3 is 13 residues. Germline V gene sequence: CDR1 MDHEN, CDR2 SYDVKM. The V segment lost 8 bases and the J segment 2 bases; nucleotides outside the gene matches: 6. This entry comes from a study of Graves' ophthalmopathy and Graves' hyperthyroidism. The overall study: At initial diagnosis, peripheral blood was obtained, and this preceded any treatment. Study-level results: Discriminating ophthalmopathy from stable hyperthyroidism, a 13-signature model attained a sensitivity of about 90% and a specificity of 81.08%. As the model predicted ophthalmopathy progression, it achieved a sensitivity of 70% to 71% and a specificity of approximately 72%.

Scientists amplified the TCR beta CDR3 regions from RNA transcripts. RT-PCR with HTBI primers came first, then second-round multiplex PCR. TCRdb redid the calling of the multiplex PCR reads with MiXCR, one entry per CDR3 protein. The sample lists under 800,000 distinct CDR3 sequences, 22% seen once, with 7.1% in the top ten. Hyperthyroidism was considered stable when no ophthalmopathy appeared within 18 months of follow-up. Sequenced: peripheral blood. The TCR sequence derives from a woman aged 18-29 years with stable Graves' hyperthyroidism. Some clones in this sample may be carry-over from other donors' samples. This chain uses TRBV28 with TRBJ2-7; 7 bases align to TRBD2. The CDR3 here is CASGASGAYEQYF. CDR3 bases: TGTGCCAGCGGAGCGAGCGGGGCCTACGAGCAGTACTTC.